The entry below gives a single TCR beta chain sequence along with its context. Its target is unknown. CD8+ and CD4+ T cells circulating in blood were sequenced for TCR beta. TEMRA cells were enriched by FACS, and CD4+ and CD8+ T cells were negatively isolated. The data are from a study of CD8 T cells in Susac syndrome. Study-level findings and limits: It was acknowledged in the study that the number of individuals who were included in its TCR sequencing and HLA analysis was relatively small.

An input of roughly 0.5 to 1 ug of RNA was subjected to reverse transcription using random hexamers. TCRdb called the immunoSEQ multiplex PCR reads again in MiXCR, with one record for every CDR3 protein. The sample lists around 190,000 distinct CDR3 sequences, roughly 95% occurring once. This CDR3 spans 12 amino acids. Germline V gene data show CDR1 as SGHDN and CDR2 as FVKESK. The ends were cut back, 2 bases at V and 11 bases at J, with 12 bases in the middle. This TCR was sampled from a human donor in good health. The chain has TRBV14 and TRBJ1-1, with D maybe TRBD1 (5 bases). What was sequenced was CD4+ T cells from PBMCs. CDR3: CASSQPPWGAFF. The CDR3 nucleotides read TGTGCCAGCAGCCAACCCCCCTGGGGGGCTTTCTTT.